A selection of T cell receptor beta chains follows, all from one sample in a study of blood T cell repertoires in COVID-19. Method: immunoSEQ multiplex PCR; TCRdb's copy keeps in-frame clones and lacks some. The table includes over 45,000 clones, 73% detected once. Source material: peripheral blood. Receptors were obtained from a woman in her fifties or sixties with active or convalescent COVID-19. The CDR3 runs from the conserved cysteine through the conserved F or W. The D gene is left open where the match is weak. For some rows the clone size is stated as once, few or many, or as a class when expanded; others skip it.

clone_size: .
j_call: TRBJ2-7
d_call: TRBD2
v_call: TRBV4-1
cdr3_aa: CASSPRLAGEGEQYF
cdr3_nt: TGCGCCAGCAGCCCCCGACTAGCGGGAGAAGGGGAGCAGTACTTC

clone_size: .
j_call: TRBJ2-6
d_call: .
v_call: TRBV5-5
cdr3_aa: CASSLAAGHSGANVLTF
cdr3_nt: TGTGCCAGCAGCTTGGCGGCGGGGCACTCTGGGGCCAACGTCCTGACTTTC

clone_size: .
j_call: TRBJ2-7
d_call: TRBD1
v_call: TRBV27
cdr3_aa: CASSFIGTGVHEQYF
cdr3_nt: TGTGCCAGCAGTTTCATTGGGACAGGGGTTCACGAGCAGTACTTC

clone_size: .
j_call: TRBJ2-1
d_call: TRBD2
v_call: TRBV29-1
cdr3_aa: CSVDGTSGSRNEQFF
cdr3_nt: TGCAGCGTAGACGGGACTAGCGGGAGTAGAAATGAGCAGTTCTTC

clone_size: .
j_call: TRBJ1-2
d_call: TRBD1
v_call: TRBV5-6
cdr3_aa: CASSLLHSGTGGRGYTF
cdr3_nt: TGTGCCAGCAGCTTGCTTCATTCGGGGACAGGGGGCCGTGGCTACACCTTC

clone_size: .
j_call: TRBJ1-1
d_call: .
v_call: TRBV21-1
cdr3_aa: CASSNLQIMNTEAFF
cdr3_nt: TGTGCCAGCAGCAATCTACAGATTATGAACACTGAAGCTTTCTTT

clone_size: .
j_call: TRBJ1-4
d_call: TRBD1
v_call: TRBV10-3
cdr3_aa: CAARPDRGDEKLFF
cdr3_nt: TGTGCCGCCCGACCGGACAGGGGGGATGAAAAACTGTTTTTT

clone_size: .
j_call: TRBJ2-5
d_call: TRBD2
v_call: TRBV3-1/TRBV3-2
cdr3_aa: CASSPTSGQETQYF
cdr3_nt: TGTGCCAGCAGCCCAACTAGCGGTCAAGAGACCCAGTACTTC

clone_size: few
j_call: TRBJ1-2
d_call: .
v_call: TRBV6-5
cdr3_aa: CASSLGGGYTF
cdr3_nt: TGTGCCAGCAGCCTGGGAGGGGGCTACACCTTC

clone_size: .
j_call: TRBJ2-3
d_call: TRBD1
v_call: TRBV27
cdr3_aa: CASSLLQGVDTQYF
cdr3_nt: TGTGCCAGCAGTTTATTACAGGGGGTGGATACGCAGTATTTT

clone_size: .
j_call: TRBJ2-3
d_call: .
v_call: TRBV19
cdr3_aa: CASTSNTDTQYF
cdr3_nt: TGTGCCAGTACTTCTAACACAGATACGCAGTATTTT

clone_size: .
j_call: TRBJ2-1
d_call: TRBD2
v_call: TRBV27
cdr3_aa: CASSFESGGRHNEQFF
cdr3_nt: TGTGCCAGCAGTTTTGAGTCGGGGGGGCGTCACAATGAGCAGTTCTTC

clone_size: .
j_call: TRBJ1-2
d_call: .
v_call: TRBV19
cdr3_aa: CASSIGQGVYGYTF
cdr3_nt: TGTGCCAGTAGTATTGGTCAAGGAGTCTATGGCTACACCTTC

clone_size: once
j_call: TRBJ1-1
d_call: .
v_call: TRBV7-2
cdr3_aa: CASSLVGPLNTEAFF
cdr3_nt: TGTGCCAGCAGCTTAGTGGGGCCCCTGAACACTGAAGCTTTCTTT

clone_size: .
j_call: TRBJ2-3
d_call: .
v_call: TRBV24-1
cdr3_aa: CATSDFGGITDTQYF
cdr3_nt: TGTGCCACCAGTGATTTCGGAGGGATCACAGATACGCAGTATTTT

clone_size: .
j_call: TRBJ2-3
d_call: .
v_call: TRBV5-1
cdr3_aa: CASSLRMGRQDTQYF
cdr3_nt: TGCGCCAGCAGCCTTCGTATGGGGAGACAAGATACGCAGTATTTT

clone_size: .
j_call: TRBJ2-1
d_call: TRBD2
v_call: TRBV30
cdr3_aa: CAWSVRGRLNEQFF
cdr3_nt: TGTGCCTGGAGTGTACGCGGGAGATTGAATGAGCAGTTCTTC

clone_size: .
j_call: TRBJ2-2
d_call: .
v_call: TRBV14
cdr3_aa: CASSQSTGLGELFF
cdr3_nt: TGTGCCAGCAGCCAATCCACCGGGTTAGGGGAGCTGTTTTTT

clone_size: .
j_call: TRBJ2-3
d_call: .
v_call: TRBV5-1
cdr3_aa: CASSLEVGEADTQYF
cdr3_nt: TGCGCCAGCAGCTTGGAAGTGGGAGAGGCAGATACGCAGTATTTT

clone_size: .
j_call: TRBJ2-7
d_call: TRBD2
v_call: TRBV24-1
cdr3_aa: CASSTAGAGEQYF
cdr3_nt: TGTGCCTCCTCTACGGCGGGAGCTGGCGAGCAGTACTTC

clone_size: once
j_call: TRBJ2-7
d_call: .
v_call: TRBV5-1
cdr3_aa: CASSLDSGFVPYEQYF
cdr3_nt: TGCGCCAGCAGCTTGGATTCGGGTTTCGTCCCCTACGAGCAGTACTTC

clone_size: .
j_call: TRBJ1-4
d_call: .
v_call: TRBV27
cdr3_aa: CASRLMGGLTNEKLFF
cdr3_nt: TGTGCCAGCAGACTAATGGGAGGACTTACTAATGAAAAACTGTTTTTT

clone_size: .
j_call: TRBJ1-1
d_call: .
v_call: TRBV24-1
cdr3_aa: CATSDQGNRAFF
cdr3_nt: TGTGCCACCAGTGATCAGGGGAATCGGGCTTTCTTT

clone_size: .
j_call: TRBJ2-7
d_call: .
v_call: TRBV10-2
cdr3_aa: CASNLSGGEQYF
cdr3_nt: TGCGCCAGTAATCTTTCCGGGGGCGAGCAGTACTTC

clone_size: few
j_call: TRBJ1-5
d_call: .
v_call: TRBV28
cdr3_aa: CASSLAWQPQHF
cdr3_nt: TGTGCCAGCAGTTTGGCCTGGCAGCCCCAGCATTTT

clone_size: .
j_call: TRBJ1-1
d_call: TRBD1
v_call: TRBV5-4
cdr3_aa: CASSWGLTGEAFF
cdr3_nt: TGTGCCAGCAGCTGGGGACTGACAGGGGAAGCTTTCTTT

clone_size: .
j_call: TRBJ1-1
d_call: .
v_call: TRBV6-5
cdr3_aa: CASSYQSEAFF
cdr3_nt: TGTGCCAGCAGTTACCAGTCTGAAGCTTTCTTT

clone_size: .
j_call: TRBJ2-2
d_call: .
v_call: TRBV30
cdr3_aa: CAWSRGNGELFF
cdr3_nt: TGTGCCTGGAGTCGGGGTAACGGGGAGCTGTTTTTT

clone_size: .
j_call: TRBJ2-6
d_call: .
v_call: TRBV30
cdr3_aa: CAWKGDTPQSGANVLTF
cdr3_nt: TGTGCCTGGAAGGGGGACACCCCCCAATCAGGGGCCAACGTCCTGACTTTC

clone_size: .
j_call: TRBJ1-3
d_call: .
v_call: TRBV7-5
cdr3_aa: CVRSLAFADTIYF
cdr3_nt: TGTGTCAGAAGCCTTGCATTTGCGGACACCATATATTTT

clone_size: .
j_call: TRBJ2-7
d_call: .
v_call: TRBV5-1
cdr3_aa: CASSLATDPRRNEQYF
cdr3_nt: TGCGCCAGCAGCTTGGCCACGGACCCCCGGAGGAACGAGCAGTACTTC

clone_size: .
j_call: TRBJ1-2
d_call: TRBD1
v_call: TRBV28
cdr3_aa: CASRYMGQPLGGYTF
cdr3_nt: TGTGCCAGCAGATATATGGGACAGCCCCTTGGTGGCTACACCTTC

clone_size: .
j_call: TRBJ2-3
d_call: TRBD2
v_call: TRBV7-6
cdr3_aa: CASSLRAGGDTQYF
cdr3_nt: TGTGCCAGCAGCTTAAGGGCCGGGGGGGATACGCAGTATTTT

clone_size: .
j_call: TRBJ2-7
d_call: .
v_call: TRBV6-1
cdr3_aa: CASSESLSDRKGLWTPTYEQYF
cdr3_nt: TGTGCCAGCAGTGAATCACTAAGTGACAGGAAAGGCTTGTGGACCCCTACCTACGAGCAGTACTTC

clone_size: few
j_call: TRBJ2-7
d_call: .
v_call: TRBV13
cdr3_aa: CASSRKQGTYDEQYF
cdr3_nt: TGTGCCAGCAGCCGCAAACAGGGAACCTACGACGAGCAGTACTTC

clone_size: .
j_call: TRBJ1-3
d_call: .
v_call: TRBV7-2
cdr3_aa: CASSEGLSGNTIYF
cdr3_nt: TGTGCCAGCAGCGAGGGACTTTCCGGAAACACCATATATTTT

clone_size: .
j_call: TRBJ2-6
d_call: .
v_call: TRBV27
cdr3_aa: CASSLFSSGANVLTF
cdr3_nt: TGTGCCAGCAGTTTATTTAGCTCTGGGGCCAACGTCCTGACTTTC

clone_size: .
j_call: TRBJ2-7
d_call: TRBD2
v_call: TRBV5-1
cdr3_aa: CASSFIAGGSYEQYF
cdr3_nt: TGCGCCAGCAGCTTCATAGCGGGCGGCTCCTACGAGCAGTACTTC